This record looks at one TCR beta chain sequence and its context. The sequenced fragment ends 3 residues before the CDR3 boundary, so the rest is inferred from the germline J gene. V shed 5 bases and J 0 bases; nucleotides not matched to a gene: 2. This CDR3 spans 14 amino acids. CDR1 is SNHLY and CDR2 is FYNNEI in the germline V gene. The record originates from a study of T cells in women clearing cervical HPV infection. Produced via immunoSEQ multiplex PCR; TCRdb's table is partial and in-frame only. The listing contains roughly 40,000 clones. The sequenced material came from blood buffy coat. The source of this sequence is a woman between 18 and 70 years old with a cervical HPV16 infection that either progressed to CIN3+ or cleared (not recorded which). This rearrangement joins TRBV2 to TRBJ1-1, with 8 bases matching TRBD1. The CDR3 loop is CASSRGQVNTEAFF. CDR3 bases read: TGTGCCAGCAGTCGGGGACAGGTGAACACTGAA.